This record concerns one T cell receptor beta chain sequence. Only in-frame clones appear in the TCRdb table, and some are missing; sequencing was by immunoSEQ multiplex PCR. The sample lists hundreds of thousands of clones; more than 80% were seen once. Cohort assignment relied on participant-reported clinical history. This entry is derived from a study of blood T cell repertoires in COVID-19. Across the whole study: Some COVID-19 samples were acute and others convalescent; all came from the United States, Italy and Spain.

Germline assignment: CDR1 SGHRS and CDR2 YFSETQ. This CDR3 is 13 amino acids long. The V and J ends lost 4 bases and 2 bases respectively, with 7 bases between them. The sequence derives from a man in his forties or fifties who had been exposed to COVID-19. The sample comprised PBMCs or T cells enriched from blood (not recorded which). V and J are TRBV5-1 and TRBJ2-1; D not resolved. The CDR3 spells CASSPSAYNEQFF. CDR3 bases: TGCGCCAGCAGCCCCTCCGCCTACAATGAGCAGTTCTTC.